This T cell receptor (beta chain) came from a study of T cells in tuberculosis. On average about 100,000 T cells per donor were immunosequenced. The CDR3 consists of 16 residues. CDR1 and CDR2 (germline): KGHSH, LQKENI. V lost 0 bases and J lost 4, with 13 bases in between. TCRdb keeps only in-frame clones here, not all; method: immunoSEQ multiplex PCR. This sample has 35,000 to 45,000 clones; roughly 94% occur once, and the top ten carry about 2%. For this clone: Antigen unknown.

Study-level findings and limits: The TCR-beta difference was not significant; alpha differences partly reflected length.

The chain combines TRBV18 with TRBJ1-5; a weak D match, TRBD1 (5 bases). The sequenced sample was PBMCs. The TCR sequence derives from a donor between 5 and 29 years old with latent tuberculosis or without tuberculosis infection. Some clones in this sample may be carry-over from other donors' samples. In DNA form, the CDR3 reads TGTGCCAGCTCACCACCGGGGGGGACCGATAATCAGCCCCAGCATTTT. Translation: CASSPPGGTDNQPQHF.